This is a list of T cell receptor beta chains from one sample in a study of early T cells in non-severe SARS-CoV-2 infection. TCRdb reprocessed the 5' RACE reads via MiXCR and lists one record per CDR3 protein. The sample holds 83,000 or so distinct CDR3 sequences, roughly 10% seen once. The input for sequencing was whole blood, taken at baseline. The source is an adult who was a healthcare worker with PCR-confirmed SARS-CoV-2 infection or an uninfected control (not recorded which). The CDR3 runs from the conserved cysteine through the conserved F or W. D genes are given only for firm matches. Clone size is shown for a subset of rows, as once, few, many or a class of expanded clone.

D gene,V gene,clone size,J gene,CDR3 protein,CDR3 DNA
NA,TRBV7-2,many,TRBJ2-2,CASSLVPAGTPNTGELFF,TGTGCCAGCAGCTTAGTCCCGGCCGGGACACCGAACACCGGGGAGCTGTTTTTT
NA,TRBV4-1,once,TRBJ1-1,CASSQDPGYDSEAFF,TGCGCCAGCAGCCAAGATCCGGGATATGACTCTGAAGCTTTCTTT
NA,TRBV10-1,many,TRBJ2-2,CASSAGHLNTGELFF,TGCGCCAGCAGTGCCGGGCACTTGAACACCGGGGAGCTGTTTTTT
NA,TRBV7-2,NA,TRBJ2-3,CASSLKAWRDQTDTQYF,TGTGCCAGCAGCTTAAAAGCTTGGCGGGATCAGACGGATACGCAGTATTTT
TRBD2,TRBV7-2,NA,TRBJ2-2,CASSPSFASGRAGELFF,TGTGCCAGCAGTCCCTCATTCGCTAGCGGGAGGGCCGGGGAGCTGTTTTTT
NA,TRBV4-2,NA,TRBJ1-6,CASSELPASYNSPLHF,TGTGCCAGCAGCGAACTGCCAGCCTCCTATAATTCACCCCTCCACTTT
TRBD1,TRBV4-1,many,TRBJ1-1,CASRRDREAFF,TGCGCCAGCAGACGGGACAGGGAAGCTTTCTTT
NA,TRBV21-1,NA,TRBJ2-7,CASRGTPRANEQYF,TGTGCCAGCAGGGGGACTCCCCGGGCCAACGAGCAGTACTTC
TRBD1,TRBV6-5,NA,TRBJ1-2,CASSSPRTGSGYTF,TGTGCCAGCAGCTCCCCAAGGACAGGGAGCGGCTACACCTTC
NA,TRBV7-9,few,TRBJ2-1,CASSLAAPIGNEQFF,TGTGCCAGCAGCTTAGCGGCCCCGATAGGCAATGAGCAGTTCTTC
NA,TRBV7-2,NA,TRBJ2-3,CASSFSAEGYAVF,TGTGCCAGCAGCTTCTCTGCGGAGGGATACGCAGTATTT
NA,TRBV29-1,once,TRBJ2-1,CSVTKRSGQTGEQFF,TGCAGCGTTACTAAACGGTCCGGACAGACGGGTGAGCAGTTCTTC
NA,TRBV6-1,many,TRBJ1-2,CASSRAGGYGYTF,TGTGCCAGCAGTAGGGCCGGCGGGTATGGCTACACCTTC
NA,TRBV12-3/TRBV12-4,few,TRBJ1-2,CASSSYYGYTF,TGTGCCAGCAGTTCCTATTATGGCTACACCTTC
NA,TRBV20-1,few,TRBJ2-5,CSLQVVETQYF,TGCAGTTTACAGGTTGTCGAGACCCAGTACTTC
NA,TRBV24-1,few,TRBJ2-3,CATSDAGTDTQYF,TGTGCCACCAGTGACGCAGGGACAGATACGCAGTATTTT
NA,TRBV4-1,NA,TRBJ2-7,CASNQERESPYEQYF,TGCGCCAGCAACCAAGAACGGGAGTCCCCCTACGAGCAGTACTTC
TRBD2,TRBV20-1,few,TRBJ2-2,CSARTGRRAGELFF,TGCAGTGCTAGAACCGGGAGGAGGGCCGGGGAGCTGTTTTTT
NA,TRBV6-5,few,TRBJ2-3,CASKSRAGAPDTQYF,TGTGCCAGCAAGAGTAGGGCGGGGGCGCCAGATACGCAGTATTTT
TRBD1,TRBV28,NA,TRBJ2-7,CASREAGTAYEQYF,TGTGCCAGCAGGGAAGCCGGGACAGCCTACGAGCAGTACTTC
TRBD2,TRBV7-6,many,TRBJ2-1,CASSTPGTSGPTSYNEQFF,TGTGCCAGCAGCACGCCCGGGACTAGCGGACCTACCTCCTACAATGAGCAGTTCTTC
NA,TRBV7-6,NA,TRBJ2-7,CASSSLPGSAYEQYF,TGTGCCAGCAGCTCTCTGCCGGGATCTGCCTACGAGCAGTACTTC
NA,TRBV20-1,many,TRBJ2-3,CSASKKRADTQYF,TGCAGTGCTAGTAAGAAACGTGCAGATACGCAGTATTTT
TRBD2,TRBV18,few,TRBJ2-5,CASSPPGLAGGETQYF,TGTGCCAGCTCACCGCCGGGACTAGCGGGAGGAGAGACCCAGTACTTC
NA,TRBV20-1,NA,TRBJ2-3,CSAGGAGDTDTQYF,TGCAGTGCCGGGGGCGCGGGAGATACAGATACGCAGTATTTT
TRBD2,TRBV7-9,many,TRBJ2-3,CASSRGLAGARDTQYF,TGTGCCAGCAGCCGGGGACTAGCGGGAGCTCGAGATACGCAGTATTTT
NA,TRBV3-1,NA,TRBJ1-2,CASSQDSYYGYTF,TGTGCCAGCAGCCAAGACAGTTATTATGGCTACACCTTC
NA,TRBV10-1,once,TRBJ2-7,CASSVGRAHERYF,TGCGCCAGCAGTGTGGGGAGAGCCCACGAGCGGTACTTC
TRBD2,TRBV9,NA,TRBJ2-1,CASSDGTRGNEQFF,TGTGCCAGCAGCGACGGGACTAGAGGCAATGAGCAGTTCTTC
TRBD2,TRBV7-9,many,TRBJ2-5,CASRRGLEGVERYF,TGTGCCAGCAGACGGGGACTAGAGGGGGTGGAACGGTACTTC
NA,TRBV2,many,TRBJ2-3,CASSPPFTDTQYF,TGTGCCAGCAGTCCCCCCTTCACAGATACGCAGTATTTT
NA,TRBV21-1,NA,TRBJ2-7,CASSKAPQTYEQYF,TGTGCCAGCAGCAAAGCGCCACAGACCTACGAGCAGTACTTC
NA,TRBV5-1,few,TRBJ2-7,CASSQDVLEQYF,TGCGCCAGCAGCCAGGATGTCTTAGAGCAGTACTTC
TRBD1,TRBV28,few,TRBJ2-4,CASSLGQGVENIQYF,TGTGCCAGCAGTTTGGGACAGGGGGTCGAAAACATTCAGTACTTC
NA,TRBV29-1,NA,TRBJ2-7,CSVWDKASYEQYF,TGCAGCGTTTGGGACAAGGCCTCCTACGAGCAGTACTTC
NA,TRBV27,NA,TRBJ2-1,CASAGRTVDNEQFF,TGTGCCAGCGCGGGACGGACAGTTGACAATGAGCAGTTCTTC
NA,TRBV12-3/TRBV12-4,many,TRBJ2-5,CASSPALGQGPQTQYF,TGTGCCAGCAGCCCGGCGCTGGGTCAGGGCCCGCAGACCCAGTACTTC
TRBD1,TRBV6-6,NA,TRBJ2-1,CASTDLGQGARNEQFF,TGTGCCAGCACCGACCTGGGACAGGGGGCACGGAATGAGCAGTTCTTC
NA,TRBV12-3/TRBV12-4,few,TRBJ2-1,CASSPRAGQLYNEQFF,TGTGCCAGCAGTCCTAGGGCGGGACAACTCTACAATGAGCAGTTCTTC
NA,TRBV24-1,many,TRBJ2-1,CATRGDVNEQFF,TGTGCCACCAGGGGGGATGTCAATGAGCAGTTCTTC
NA,TRBV7-9,few,TRBJ2-7,CASSLDRRFTDEQYF,TGTGCCAGCAGCTTAGACAGGAGATTTACCGACGAGCAGTACTTC
TRBD2,TRBV5-1,few,TRBJ2-1,CASSLASTSGNNEQFF,TGCGCCAGCAGCTTGGCCAGTACTAGCGGGAACAATGAGCAGTTCTTC
NA,TRBV28,few,TRBJ2-7,CASSLLNPYEQYF,TGTGCCAGCAGTTTATTGAATCCCTACGAGCAGTACTTC
TRBD1,TRBV7-9,NA,TRBJ1-4,CASSGRGQGEKLFF,TGTGCCAGCAGCGGTCGGGGACAGGGGGAAAAACTGTTTTTT
NA,TRBV5-4,few,TRBJ2-1,CASSRQDDVQFF,TGTGCCAGCAGTAGACAGGACGACGTCCAATTCTTC
NA,TRBV30,NA,TRBJ1-3,CAWSPLRFSGNTIYF,TGTGCCTGGAGCCCTTTAAGGTTCTCTGGAAACACCATATATTTT
TRBD2,TRBV3-1,few,TRBJ2-3,CASSQEREFTTFSTDTQYF,TGTGCCAGCAGCCAAGAGCGGGAGTTTACAACCTTTTCGACAGATACGCAGTATTTT
NA,TRBV18,few,TRBJ2-1,CASSPKLVNEQFF,TGTGCCAGCTCACCAAAACTCGTCAATGAGCAGTTCTTC
TRBD1,TRBV20-1,many,TRBJ1-2,CSASRGHTGDDYGYTF,TGCAGTGCCTCCAGGGGGCACACAGGGGATGACTATGGCTACACCTTC
TRBD1,TRBV6-1,NA,TRBJ2-2,CASRDRGDTGELFF,TGTGCCAGCAGGGACAGGGGGGACACCGGGGAGCTGTTTTTT
TRBD2,TRBV5-6,many,TRBJ2-1,CASSLAYGLAGRSSYNEQFF,TGTGCCAGCAGCTTGGCCTACGGACTAGCGGGAAGGAGCTCCTACAATGAGCAGTTCTTC
NA,TRBV29-1,few,TRBJ2-2,CSVISQGGELFF,TGCAGCGTTATCTCCCAGGGCGGGGAGCTGTTTTTT
NA,TRBV6-2/TRBV6-3,NA,TRBJ2-3,CATSTSTDTQYF,TGTGCCACCTCCACTAGCACAGATACGCAGTATTTT
NA,TRBV12-3/TRBV12-4,many,TRBJ1-5,CASRVGSNQPQHF,TGTGCCAGCAGAGTTGGGAGCAATCAGCCCCAGCATTTT
NA,TRBV6-1,NA,TRBJ1-5,CASGEGGQPQHF,TGTGCCAGCGGGGAGGGAGGACAGCCCCAGCATTTT